Sequencing of this T cell receptor (beta chain) was carried out in a study of blood T cell repertoires in COVID-19. The overall study: The samples span acute and convalescent COVID-19 from the United States, Italy and Spain.

TCRdb keeps only in-frame clones here, not all; method: immunoSEQ multiplex PCR. The sample yields fewer than 50,000 clones, around 90% seen once. V gave up 0 bases and J gave up 5 bases; unmatched junction bases: 3. The V gene's germline CDR1 is SGHNT and CDR2 YYREEE (reference sequence). This CDR3 region has 14 residues. The sequenced sample consisted of peripheral blood. The source is a man in his fifties with active COVID-19. The V call is TRBV5-4, the J call TRBJ2-5; 8 bases match TRBD2. The CDR3 sequence: CASSLAGGRETQYF. CDR3 DNA: TGTGCCAGCAGCTTGGCTGGCGGGAGGGAGACCCAGTACTTC.